This T cell receptor (beta chain) derives from a study of T cell responses to AZD1222 COVID-19 vaccine. In the case of this clone: The antigen is unknown.

Second-dose intervals near 4 or 12 weeks were combined. Overall study results and limits: Only 5 to 7 AZD1222 recipients were seropositive at baseline. Donor demographics were predominantly white British with a female majority; clonal diversity may be underestimated.

The CDR3 has 17 residues. Profiling relied on immunoSEQ multiplex PCR, and the TCRdb table lists in-frame clones only, not all of them. The table includes 140,000 to 150,000 clones, roughly nine tenths detected once. The rearrangement links TRBV21-1 to TRBJ2-3; the table gives TRBD2 as D, unverified against the DNA. TRBV21-1 is listed as a pseudogene. This sequence was found in an adult who received the AZD1222 COVID-19 vaccine. Here the sequenced sample was peripheral blood, taken 28 days after the second AZD1222 dose. The CDR3 loop reads CASSKSLLAGGADTQYF. The CDR3 region has the DNA TGTGCCAGCAGCAAATCCCTACTAGCGGGAGGAGCAGATACGCAGTATTTT.